A single sample is the source of the 20 T cell receptor beta chains below, sequenced in a study of T cell repertoires in cytomegalovirus infection. TCRdb re-called the reads through MiXCR, storing one row per CDR3 protein. Of about 740,000 distinct CDR3 sequences detected, about 40% appear once; the ten largest clones hold about 2.8%. Source material: PBMCs. These receptors all stem from a human donor in good health (CMV status not recorded). Some clones in this sample may be carry-over from other donors' samples.

This clonotype was found a few times. The V gene is TRBV12-3 or TRBV12-4, the J gene TRBJ1-5; 7 bases line up with TRBD1. The ends lost 3 bases at V and 7 bases at J; junction bases unmatched: 6. The CDR3 has 14 residues. CDR3 region: CASSFKGAGQPQHF. In DNA, the CDR3 is TGTGCCAGCAGTTTTAAGGGGGCAGGCCAGCCCCAGCATTTT.

The chain couples TRBV10-3 to TRBJ1-1, with D uncertain. The V end lost 3 bases, the J end lost 2 bases, and 16 bases lay between the germline ends. CDR3 size: 16 residues. Per the germline V gene, CDR1 is ENHRY and CDR2 is SYGVKD. Written as DNA, the CDR3 is TGTGCCATCAGTGACCTCTCGTCATCAGGAAACACTGAAGCTTTCTTT. Translating gives CAISDLSSSGNTEAFF.

This clonotype was counted between two and nine times. The chain carries TRBV7-2 and TRBJ2-7; TRBD2 matches 7 bases. This CDR3 contains 14 residues. The V gene end was trimmed by 3 bases and the J gene end by 5 bases; junction bases not matched to a gene: 7. Germline V lookup: CDR1 SGHTA, CDR2 FQGNSA. Here the CDR3 DNA reads TGTGCCAGCAGCTTCGGACTAGAAATCAACGAGCAGTACTTC. This sequence encodes CASSFGLEINEQYF.

V is TRBV20-1 and J is TRBJ1-1; D remains ambiguous. Germline V lookup: CDR1 DFQATT, CDR2 SNEGSKA (reference sequence). The CDR3 runs 13 residues. V was trimmed by 3 bases and J by 5 bases, leaving 13 bases between them. In DNA form, the CDR3 reads TGCAGTGCTAGCACCGCCAGGCGGACTGAAGCTTTCTTT. Amino acid sequence: CSASTARRTEAFF.

The chain is built from TRBV12-3 or TRBV12-4 and TRBJ2-3; 9 bases match TRBD2. The V segment lost 4 bases and the J segment 2 bases; nucleotides outside the gene matches: 7. This CDR3 is 16 amino acids long. CDR3 region: CASSSPGLAITDTQYF. In nucleotides, the CDR3 is TGTGCCAGCAGTTCACCGGGACTAGCAATCACAGATACGCAGTATTTT.

V is TRBV20-1 and J is TRBJ1-1, with D possibly matching TRBD1 (5 bases). This CDR3 is built from 16 residues. With 0 bases removed from V and 12 bases from J, the gap between germline ends came to 26 bases. The V gene's germline CDR1 is DFQATT and CDR2 SNEGSKA (reference sequence). The chain's CDR3 is CSAREGLVGVHATPFF. The CDR3 region has the DNA TGCAGTGCTAGAGAGGGCCTAGTGGGGGTTCACGCTACCCCTTTCTTT.

Details on this clonotype: One end of the junction fails to match germline, which may point to a read error. The rearrangement links TRBV29-1 to TRBJ2-5; possible D gene TRBD2, 6 bases. The CDR3 runs to 13 residues. Germline CDR1 and CDR2: SQVTM and ANQGSEA. Here the CDR3 reads CSVEEGREETQSF. CDR3 sequence (DNA): TGCAGCGTTGAAGAGGGGCGGGAAGAGACCCAGTCCTTC.

Only a few counts were recorded for this clonotype. The gene calls are TRBV11-2 and TRBJ2-2; 8 bases fit TRBD1. Trimming cost V 8 bases and J 4 bases; bases outside gene matches: 6. CDR1 and CDR2 (germline): SGHAT, FQNNGV. This CDR3 comprises 14 residues. As DNA, the CDR3 is TGTGCCAGCGGGGGACAGGAGATCACCGGGGAGCTGTTTTTT. Protein sequence: CASGGQEITGELFF.

The chain uses TRBV28 and TRBJ2-7, with 8 positions matching TRBD1. Germline CDR1 MDHEN, CDR2 SYDVKM. Trimming took 5 bases from V and 3 from J; bases not matched to a gene: 18. The CDR3 loop spans 18 amino acids. CDR3 in amino acids: CASSRDRTAGTKNYEQYF. CDR3 DNA sequence: TGTGCCAGCAGTCGGGACAGGACAGCCGGGACAAAAAACTACGAGCAGTACTTC.

The V call is TRBV5-5, the J call TRBJ1-3, with TRBD1 matching 9 bases. V trimming: 5 bases; J trimming: 4 bases; junction bases outside the gene matches: 7. CDR3 size: 15 residues. Germline V gene sequence: CDR1 SGHKS, CDR2 YYEKEE (reference sequence). The CDR3 DNA reads TGTGCCAGCAGTGTACAGGGGGCGAGGGGAAACACCATATATTTT. It yields the protein CASSVQGARGNTIYF.

This clonotype was seen at least ten times. The chain joins TRBV7-8 to TRBJ2-7, with no clear D. This CDR3 region has 15 residues. V lost 1 base, J lost 0 bases, and 10 bases lay in between. Germline V gene sequence: CDR1 SGHVS, CDR2 FQNEAQ. CDR3 in DNA: TGTGCCAGCAGCTTAGGATCACAGAGCTCCTACGAGCAGTACTTC. Translated, it gives CASSLGSQSSYEQYF. The full variable domain, rest sourced from reference TRBV7-8 and TRBJ2-7, is GAGVSQSPRYKVAKRGQDVALRCDPISGHVSLFWYQQALGQGPEFLTYFQNEAQLDKSGLPSDRFFAERPEGSVSTLKIQRTQQEDSAVYLCASSLGSQSSYEQYFGPGTRLTVT.

This clonotype was seen a few times. The chain combines TRBV12-3 or TRBV12-4 with TRBJ2-3; possible D gene TRBD2, 6 bases. Between the trimmed V and J ends, which lost 6 bases and 2 bases, there was a span of 12 bases. The CDR3 is 14 residues long. The CDR3 DNA follows: TGTGCCAGCAGCCCTCCTAGCGACACAGATACGCAGTATTTT. Translating gives CASSPPSDTDTQYF.

The chain employs TRBV28 and TRBJ2-7; the D gene is possibly TRBD1 (5 bases). CDR3 size: 14 residues. Trimming took 5 bases from V and 0 from J, leaving 11 bases between them. Germline-derived CDR1 and CDR2 are MDHEN and SYDVKM. CDR3 nucleotides: TGTGCCAGCAGTCAGACGGACAACTCCTACGAGCAGTACTTC. As protein: CASSQTDNSYEQYF.

This chain joins TRBV12-5 and TRBJ2-7; 10 nucleotides agree with TRBD1. The CDR3 is made up of 14 amino acids. Trimming removed 5 bases from V and 2 bases from J; junction bases left unmatched: 3. From germline, CDR1 is LGHNT and CDR2 FRNRAP. The CDR3 region is CASGPGQGAYEQYF. DNA of the CDR3: TGTGCTAGTGGTCCAGGACAGGGGGCCTACGAGCAGTACTTC.

The V call is TRBV15, the J call TRBJ2-6, with TRBD1 matching 11 bases. This CDR3 has 16 residues. Trimming took 5 bases from V and 2 from J; bases not matched to a gene: 2. Germline CDR1 reads LNHNV; CDR2 reads YYDKDF (reference sequence). CDR3: CATSGQGATGANVLTF. The CDR3 bases are TGTGCCACCAGCGGACAGGGGGCTACTGGGGCCAACGTCCTGACTTTC.

V gene TRBV20-1 combines with J gene TRBJ2-1, with 7 bases lining up with TRBD2. Germline lookup yields CDR1 DFQATT and CDR2 SNEGSKA (reference sequence). CDR3 size: 14 residues. V shed 5 bases and J 0 bases; nucleotides not matched to a gene: 4. CDR3 amino acids: CSAETSSSYNEQFF. CDR3 nucleotide sequence: TGCAGTGCTGAGACTAGCTCCTCCTACAATGAGCAGTTCTTC.

The chain recombines TRBV5-3 with TRBJ1-2; TRBD1 agrees at 9 bases. Being an ORF, TRBV5-3 has a function that is uncertain. The CDR3 spans 16 residues. Trimming removed 3 bases from V and 4 bases from J; junction bases left unmatched: 10. In DNA form, the CDR3 reads TGTGCCAGAAGCTCGTCCCGGGACAGGGTCCCCTATGGCTACACCTTC. It yields the protein CARSSSRDRVPYGYTF.

This chain uses TRBV27 with TRBJ1-2; maybe TRBD1 (6 bases). Germline CDR1 and CDR2: MNHEY and SMNVEV (reference sequence). Trimming cost V 3 bases and J 4 bases, with 15 bases left between them. The CDR3 extends over 15 amino acids. The CDR3: CASSFQGSSGYGYTF. The DNA for the CDR3 is TGTGCCAGCAGTTTTCAGGGGTCAAGCGGCTATGGCTACACCTTC.

J is TRBJ1-5 and V is TRBV19; 10 bases agree with TRBD1. V was clipped by 5 bases and J by 0 bases; unmatched bases: 10. From germline, CDR1 is LNHDA and CDR2 SQIVND (reference sequence). This CDR3 spans 18 amino acids. CDR3 loop: CASSPRTTGGNSNQPQHF. The CDR3 DNA follows: TGTGCCAGTAGTCCACGCACGACAGGGGGCAATAGCAATCAGCCCCAGCATTTT.

This clonotype appeared a single time. The chain links TRBV28 to TRBJ2-4; tentatively, D is TRBD1 (5 bases). CDR1 and CDR2 (germline): MDHEN, SYDVKM. V lost 11 bases, J lost 8 bases, and 25 bases lay in between. This CDR3 is 15 amino acids long. The CDR3 loop reads CACGTQAAGRHIQYF. Written as DNA, the CDR3 is TGTGCCTGCGGAACACAGGCCGCCGGTAGACACATTCAGTACTTC.